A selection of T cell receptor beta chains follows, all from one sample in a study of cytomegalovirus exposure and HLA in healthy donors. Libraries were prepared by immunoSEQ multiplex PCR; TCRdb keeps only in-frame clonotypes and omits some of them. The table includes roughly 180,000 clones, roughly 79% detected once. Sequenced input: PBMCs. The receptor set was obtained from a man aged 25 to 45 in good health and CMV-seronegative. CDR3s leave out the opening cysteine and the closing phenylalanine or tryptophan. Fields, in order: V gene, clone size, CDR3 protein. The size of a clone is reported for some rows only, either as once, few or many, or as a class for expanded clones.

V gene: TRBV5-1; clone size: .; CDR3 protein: ASSLEGQGEKLF
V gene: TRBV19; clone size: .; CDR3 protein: ASSLTPATSNSPLH
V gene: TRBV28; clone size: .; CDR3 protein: ASLDSGIYEQY
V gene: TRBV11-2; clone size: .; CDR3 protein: ASSFTSGTKGPGANVLT
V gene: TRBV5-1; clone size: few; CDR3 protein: ASSTYLRDTEAF
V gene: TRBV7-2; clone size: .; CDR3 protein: ASSFQQGPQETQY
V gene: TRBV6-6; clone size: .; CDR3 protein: ASSLAGRGLF
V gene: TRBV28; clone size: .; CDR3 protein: ASSDVIVGASYEQY
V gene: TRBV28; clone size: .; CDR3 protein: AGSPGQGAYQPQH
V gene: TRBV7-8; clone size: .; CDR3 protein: ASSRSEQGGELF
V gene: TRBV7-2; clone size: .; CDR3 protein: ASSPDPGFEQY
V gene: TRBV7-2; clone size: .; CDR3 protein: ASSPDNSPAGDTQY
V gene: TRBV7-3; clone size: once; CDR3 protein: ASSLTGQSTEAF
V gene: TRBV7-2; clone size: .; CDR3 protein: ASSLTAGIADTQY
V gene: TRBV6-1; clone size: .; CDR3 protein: ASSGTVAGELF
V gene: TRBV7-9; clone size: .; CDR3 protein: ASSLGPTPTDTQY
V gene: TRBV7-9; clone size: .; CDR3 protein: ASRSGTGAYEQY
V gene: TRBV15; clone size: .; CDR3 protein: ATKAQTGFQETQY
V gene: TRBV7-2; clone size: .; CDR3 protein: ASSLGGQGFIYEQY
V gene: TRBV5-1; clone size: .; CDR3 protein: ASSLGAGADYGYT
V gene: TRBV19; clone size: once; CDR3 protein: ASRTGVYGYT
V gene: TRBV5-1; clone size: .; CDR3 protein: ASSRVLGLAEGETQY
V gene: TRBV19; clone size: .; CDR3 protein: ASSIMQGAASNEKLF
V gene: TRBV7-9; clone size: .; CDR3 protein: ASSFRQGAGGETQY
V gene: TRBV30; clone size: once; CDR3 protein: AWSVFTSGGAGEQF
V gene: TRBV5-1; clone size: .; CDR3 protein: ASGTGTGSYEQY
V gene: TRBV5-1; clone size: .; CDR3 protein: ASSLAWSGSGTDTQY
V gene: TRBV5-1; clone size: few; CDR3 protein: ASSQEPQETQY
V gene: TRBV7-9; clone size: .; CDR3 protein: ASSFNPRDRAYGYT
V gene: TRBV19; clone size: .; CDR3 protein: ASSVGLAGPRQNEQF
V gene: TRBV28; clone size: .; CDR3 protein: ASSLPGLAPYNEQF
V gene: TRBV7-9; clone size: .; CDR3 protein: ASSWPTSGRATSSDTQY
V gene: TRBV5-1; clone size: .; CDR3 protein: ASSSQPSVDTQY
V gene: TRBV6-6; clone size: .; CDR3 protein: ASSPPGLKNQPQH
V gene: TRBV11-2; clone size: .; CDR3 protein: ASSLELAMARYEQY
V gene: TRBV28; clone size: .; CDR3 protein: ASRGQNQPQH
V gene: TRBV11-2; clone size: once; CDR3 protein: ASSLDRVNEQF
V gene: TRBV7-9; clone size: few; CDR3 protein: ASSLLTGEAYEQY
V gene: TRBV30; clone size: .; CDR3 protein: AWSRDSGYNEQF
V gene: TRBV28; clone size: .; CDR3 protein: ASRLNQGTNEKLF
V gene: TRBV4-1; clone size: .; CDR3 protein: ASSQSTGNNYGYT
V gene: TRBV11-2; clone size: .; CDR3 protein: ASSAGGTEAF
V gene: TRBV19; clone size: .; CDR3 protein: ASSLLTGSGANVLT
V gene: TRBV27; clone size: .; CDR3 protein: ASSLLGQGGEKLF
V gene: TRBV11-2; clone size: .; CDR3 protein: ASSLDRNTEAF
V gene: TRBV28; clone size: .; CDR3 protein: ASSLLGASYGYT
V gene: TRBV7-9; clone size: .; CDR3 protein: ASSLGQRREQY
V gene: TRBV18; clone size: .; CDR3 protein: ASSPGQSYEQY
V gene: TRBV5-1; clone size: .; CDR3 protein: ASSSGQGAGNTIY
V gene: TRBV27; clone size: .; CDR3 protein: ASSPTGQGAYEQY
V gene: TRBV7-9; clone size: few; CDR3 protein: ASGRDRVQETQY